Listed below are T cell receptor beta chains from one sample, sequenced in a study of cytomegalovirus exposure and HLA in healthy donors. Assay: immunoSEQ multiplex PCR; the TCRdb copy retains only in-frame clones and omits some. The sample lists under 130,000 clones, about 80% occurring once. Sequenced material: PBMCs. These receptors were taken from a woman in her forties in good health and CMV-seronegative. Each CDR3 is given with its conserved first and last residue. Each record gives: clone size, V gene, D gene, J gene, CDR3 protein, CDR3 DNA. The D gene is left open where the match is weak. Clone sizes are given selectively: once, few, many, or a class where the clone is expanded.

>NA|TRBV9|TRBD1|TRBJ1-2
CASSVGRQGVWGYTF
TGTGCCAGCAGCGTAGGACGACAGGGAGTGTGGGGCTACACCTTC
>NA|TRBV6-5|TRBD2|TRBJ2-3
CASTSGSGGTDTQYF
TGTGCCAGCACTAGCGGGTCAGGTGGCACAGATACGCAGTATTTT
>NA|TRBV5-1|NA|TRBJ2-7
CASGVGGSYEQYF
TGCGCCAGCGGGGTCGGAGGGTCCTACGAGCAGTACTTC
>NA|TRBV18|TRBD1|TRBJ1-4
CASSPTGTGLGEKLFF
TGTGCCAGCTCACCAACAGGGACAGGGTTGGGTGAAAAACTGTTTTTT
>NA|TRBV27|TRBD2|TRBJ2-7
CASSLMGASGIYEQYF
TGTGCCAGCAGTTTAATGGGTGCTAGCGGGATTTACGAGCAGTACTTC
>NA|TRBV18|TRBD2|TRBJ2-7
CASSPGLAGTYEQYF
TGTGCCAGCTCACCGGGACTAGCGGGGACCTACGAGCAGTACTTC
>NA|TRBV9|NA|TRBJ1-1
CASSPWRVGGTEAFF
TGTGCCAGCAGCCCTTGGAGGGTCGGAGGGACTGAAGCTTTCTTT
>NA|TRBV7-6|NA|TRBJ2-1
CASSLLQGSYNEQFF
TGTGCCAGCAGTTTACTACAGGGCTCCTACAATGAGCAGTTCTTC
>NA|TRBV2|NA|TRBJ1-6
CASSERTDSPLHF
TGTGCCAGCAGTGAAAGGACAGATTCACCCCTCCACTTT
>NA|TRBV6-5|NA|TRBJ1-1
CASRTRRGLNTEAFF
TGTGCCAGCAGAACGCGCAGGGGTTTGAACACTGAAGCTTTCTTT
>NA|TRBV2|NA|TRBJ1-6
CASSASTDFNSPLHF
TGTGCCAGCAGTGCTTCGACAGATTTTAATTCACCCCTCCACTTT
>few|TRBV5-1|TRBD2|TRBJ2-7
CASSPVAGEDYEQYF
TGCGCCAGCAGCCCGGTAGCGGGAGAAGACTACGAGCAGTACTTC
>NA|TRBV27|NA|TRBJ2-1
CASSLDFSGEQFF
TGTGCCAGCAGCCTGGACTTTTCGGGTGAGCAGTTCTTC
>few|TRBV10-3|NA|TRBJ1-1
CAIRNRVNTEAFF
TGTGCCATCAGAAACAGGGTGAACACTGAAGCTTTCTTT
>NA|TRBV7-8|NA|TRBJ2-2
CASKITASNTGELFF
TGTGCCAGCAAAATAACAGCCTCGAACACCGGGGAGCTGTTTTTT
>NA|TRBV5-8|NA|TRBJ2-1
CASTSSSYNEQFF
TGTGCCAGCACCTCGAGCTCCTACAATGAGCAGTTCTTC
>NA|TRBV6-6|TRBD2|TRBJ2-7
CASTHGGAYEQYF
TGTGCCAGCACCCACGGGGGGGCCTACGAGCAGTACTTC
>NA|TRBV13|NA|TRBJ1-1
CASSLEAAPNTEAFF
TGTGCCAGCAGCTTAGAGGCGGCCCCGAACACTGAAGCTTTCTTT
>NA|TRBV7-9|NA|TRBJ1-1
CASSLARDTFTEAFF
TGTGCCAGCAGCTTAGCTCGGGACACCTTTACTGAAGCTTTCTTT
>NA|TRBV27|TRBD1|TRBJ2-2
CASSLLRTGSTGELFF
TGTGCCAGCAGTTTATTGAGGACAGGAAGCACCGGGGAGCTGTTTTTT
>NA|TRBV6-5|TRBD1|TRBJ2-7
CASSSDRDKGEQYF
TGTGCCAGCAGTTCGGACAGGGATAAGGGCGAGCAGTACTTC
>NA|TRBV28|TRBD2|TRBJ2-3
CASSRSSGGVADTQYF
TGTGCCAGCAGTAGATCTAGCGGGGGAGTGGCAGATACGCAGTATTTT
>NA|TRBV7-2|TRBD2|TRBJ2-5
CASSFGGAVETQYF
TGTGCCAGCAGCTTCGGGGGGGCCGTGGAGACCCAGTACTTC
>NA|TRBV15|TRBD1|TRBJ1-2
CATSSRTGIYGYTF
TGTGCCACCAGCAGTCGGACAGGGATCTATGGCTACACCTTC
>NA|TRBV5-1|TRBD1|TRBJ1-1
CASSLADRVGATEAFF
TGCGCCAGCAGCTTGGCCGACAGGGTTGGGGCCACTGAAGCTTTCTTT
>NA|TRBV7-2|NA|TRBJ2-1
CASSLPRDSYNEQFF
TGTGCCAGCAGCTTACCCCGGGACTCCTACAATGAGCAGTTCTTC
>NA|TRBV5-5|NA|TRBJ1-2
CASSTGTLFGYTF
TGTGCCAGCAGCACCGGGACACTTTTTGGCTACACCTTC
>NA|TRBV10-3|TRBD2|TRBJ2-2
CATGGGSTGELFF
TGTGCCACCGGCGGCGGGAGCACCGGGGAGCTGTTTTTT
>NA|TRBV7-9|NA|TRBJ2-7
CSSSLDSPRNSYEQYF
TGTTCCAGCAGCTTAGATTCCCCGCGGAACTCCTACGAGCAGTACTTC
>NA|TRBV20-1|NA|TRBJ2-3
CSEAGTDTQYF
TGCAGTGAGGCGGGCACAGATACGCAGTATTTT
>few|TRBV25-1|NA|TRBJ2-7
CASIKIPRVNEQYF
TGTGCCAGCATCAAAATCCCCAGGGTCAACGAGCAGTACTTC
>NA|TRBV11-2|NA|TRBJ1-2
CAGSLQGMDGYTF
TGTGCCGGCAGCTTGCAGGGTATGGATGGCTACACCTTC
>NA|TRBV7-2|NA|TRBJ2-7
CASSNGHTNDEQYF
TGTGCCAGCAGCAACGGACACACCAACGACGAGCAGTACTTC
>NA|TRBV15|TRBD1|TRBJ2-2
CATSPRTGNTGELFF
TGTGCCACCAGTCCGCGGACAGGGAACACCGGGGAGCTGTTTTTT
>NA|TRBV19|TRBD1|TRBJ2-7
CASSNRDRVEQYF
TGTGCCAGTAGTAACCGGGACAGGGTCGAGCAGTACTTC
>NA|TRBV20-1|NA|TRBJ1-2
CSASQNYGYTF
TGCAGTGCTTCTCAGAACTATGGCTACACCTTC
>NA|TRBV19|NA|TRBJ2-2
CASSISQITGELFF
TGTGCCAGTAGTATCAGTCAGATCACCGGGGAGCTGTTTTTT
>NA|TRBV20-1|NA|TRBJ2-5
CSAAPSETQYF
TGCAGTGCCGCACCTAGCGAGACCCAGTACTTC
>NA|TRBV27|NA|TRBJ2-7
CASSPAGSSYEQYF
TGTGCCAGCAGTCCCGCCGGGTCGTCCTACGAGCAGTACTTC
>NA|TRBV7-9|NA|TRBJ1-1
CASSYSGEAFF
TGTGCCAGCAGCTACTCGGGTGAAGCTTTCTTT
>NA|TRBV30|TRBD2|TRBJ2-1
CAWSVKRGGDDEQFF
TGTGCCTGGAGTGTAAAGCGGGGGGGCGATGATGAGCAGTTCTTC
>NA|TRBV28|TRBD1|TRBJ1-3
CASRTGSSGNTIYF
TGTGCCAGTAGGACAGGGAGCTCTGGAAACACCATATATTTT
>NA|TRBV2|NA|TRBJ1-2
CASSETVVANYGYTF
TGTGCCAGCAGTGAGACAGTAGTAGCTAACTATGGCTACACCTTC
>once|TRBV10-3|NA|TRBJ1-5
CAISGGEWSGNAVNQPQHF
TGTGCCATCAGTGGGGGAGAGTGGTCGGGGAATGCCGTGAATCAGCCCCAGCATTTT
>NA|TRBV9|TRBD2|TRBJ2-5
CASSVVGGETQYF
TGTGCCAGCAGCGTAGTGGGGGGGGAGACCCAGTACTTC
>NA|TRBV25-1|NA|TRBJ2-1
CASRDYHNEQFF
TGTGCCAGCAGGGACTATCACAATGAGCAGTTCTTC
>NA|TRBV27|NA|TRBJ2-7
CASSYGTSSSYEQYF
TGTGCCAGCAGCTATGGGACTTCCAGCTCCTACGAGCAGTACTTC
>few|TRBV7-2|TRBD2|TRBJ2-1
CASSQRGGRYEQFF
TGTGCCAGCAGTCAGCGGGGGGGCCGGTATGAGCAGTTCTTC
>NA|TRBV7-2|NA|TRBJ2-4
CASSLAPGGAKNIQYF
TGTGCCAGCAGCTTAGCCCCAGGGGGGGCCAAAAACATTCAGTACTTC
>NA|TRBV4-3|NA|TRBJ2-7
CASSQDLSSHYEQYF
TGCGCCAGCAGCCAAGATCTGAGTTCTCACTACGAGCAGTACTTC
>NA|TRBV5-8|NA|TRBJ2-7
CASSLGGSLSYEQYF
TGTGCCAGCAGCTTGGGGGGCAGTCTCTCCTACGAGCAGTACTTC
>NA|TRBV11-2|TRBD2|TRBJ2-7
CASSLGTRYEQYF
TGTGCCAGCAGCCTAGGGACTAGATACGAGCAGTACTTC
>NA|TRBV11-2|NA|TRBJ2-7
CASSLGRQVYEQYF
TGTGCCAGCAGCTTAGGTCGACAGGTCTACGAGCAGTACTTC
>NA|TRBV15|TRBD2|TRBJ2-2
CATSRGGRDAGELFF
TGTGCCACCAGCAGAGGCGGGAGGGATGCCGGGGAGCTGTTTTTT
>once|TRBV5-6|NA|TRBJ2-5
CASSLGAGNIETQYF
TGTGCCAGCAGCTTGGGGGCAGGGAATATAGAGACCCAGTACTTC